This T cell receptor beta chain was captured by sequencing in a study of blood T cell repertoires in COVID-19. For the study at large: PBMCs, B-cell-depleted T cells, or T cells provided the cDNA or gDNA that made up the material.

In the original processing: Amplification of reference gene primers was used by the study to estimate nucleated cell counts. Assay used: immunoSEQ multiplex PCR; TCRdb lists only in-frame clones, some missing. Clonal size and the V and J genes are those of that table, whereas D and trimming came from the DNA. The table records almost 200,000 clones, roughly 77% of them present only once. V gave up 1 base and J gave up 4 bases, with 10 bases separating them. Germline CDR1 and CDR2: SGHTA and FQGNSA. The CDR3 loop spans 14 amino acids. It was during active infection that Seattle patients were enrolled and then longitudinally followed.

The sequence was collected from a woman in her forties with COVID-19, enrolled during active disease. The sample consisted of peripheral blood. The V call is TRBV7-2, the J call TRBJ2-5; tentative D call: TRBD2 (6 bases). CDR3: CASSLGGVRETQYF. In DNA, the CDR3 is TGTGCCAGCAGCTTAGGCGGGGTCCGAGAGACCCAGTACTTC.